The clone carrying this TCR beta chain was seen once. Its antigen is unidentified. Trimming left V 6 bases short and J 5 bases short, with 14 bases between. This CDR3 contains 14 residues. Looked up from germline, CDR1 is SGDLS and CDR2 is YYNGEE. Libraries were prepared by immunoSEQ multiplex PCR; TCRdb keeps only in-frame clonotypes and omits some of them. The data contain 80,000 or so clones, 80% to 90% of them singletons. This specimen belongs to a study of T cell responses to AZD1222 COVID-19 vaccine. Overall study findings and caveats: Vaccine-associated CD4 TCRs spanned spike, dominant at 160-218 and 743-854. Compared with day 0, the breadth and depth of the Spike-specific TCR repertoire rose significantly after two doses of AZD1222. The donor group comprised mostly white British people and more females; the analysis possibly underestimated clonal diversity. Recipients of AZD1222 seropositive at baseline numbered only five or six.

The TCR sequence derives from an adult who received the AZD1222 COVID-19 vaccine. Sequences were derived from peripheral blood, sampled 28 days after the second AZD1222 dose. The chain uses TRBV9 and TRBJ2-2; the D is unclear. CDR3 residues: CASTDHQKTGELFF. CDR3 nucleotide sequence: TGTGCCAGCACCGATCACCAAAAGACCGGGGAGCTGTTTTTT. The full variable domain, completed using reference TRBV9 and TRBJ2-2, is DSGVTQTPKHLITATGQRVTLRCSPRSGDLSVYWYQQSLDQGLQFLIQYYNGEERAKGNILERFSAQQFPDLHSELNLSSLELGDSALYFCASTDHQKTGELFFGEGSRLTVL.